These 19 T cell receptor beta chains share one sample of origin, sequenced in a study of spatial heterogeneity in lung cancer. The antigens these receptors bind are not known. The study, taken as a whole, reports: For expanded intratumoral alpha and beta TCRs, counts tracked tumor mutation counts.

Using its own MiXCR run on the 5' RACE reads, TCRdb lists one record per CDR3 protein. The sample carries a few thousand distinct CDR3 sequences, 30% to 40% recorded once. Time point indicated: sample taken at primary tumor resection. The sample consisted of lung tumor tissue, taken at surgery. The receptors derive from a male donor with early-stage non-small cell lung cancer.

This clonotype was found many times. The rearrangement joins TRBV20-1 to TRBJ2-7, with D uncertain. CDR1 is DFQATT, CDR2 SNEGSKA, per germline (reference sequence). This CDR3 contains 12 residues. DNA for the CDR3: TGCAGCGACACCGGGCCTTCCTACGAGCAGTACTTC. Amino acid sequence: CSDTGPSYEQYF.

The rearrangement links TRBV20-1 to TRBJ1-1, with D tentatively TRBD1 (5 bases). V lost 1 base to trimming and J lost 4 bases, with 13 bases between them. Germline CDR1 reads DFQATT; CDR2 reads SNEGSKA (reference sequence). The CDR3 is 14 residues long. CDR3 nucleotides: TGCAGTGCTAGAGCGGGGGGGACCGGCACTGAAGCTTTCTTT. Protein: CSARAGGTGTEAFF.

This clonotype came up a few times. One end of the junction is discordant with germline, which a read error may explain. The gene calls are TRBV7-2 and TRBJ2-7, with D perhaps TRBD2 (6 bases). Germline CDR1 and CDR2: SGHTA and FQGNSA. There are 13 residues in the CDR3. The CDR3, as DNA: TGTGCCAGCAGTTTAGGGGTAAATCGGGACTCTCATTTC. Its translation: CASSLGVNRDSHF.

There are a few counts of this clonotype. The chain recombines TRBV20-1 with TRBJ2-1; D unclear. The germline V gene encodes CDR1 DFQATT and CDR2 SNEGSKA (reference sequence). The V gene lost 3 bases and the J gene lost 0 bases, with 9 bases spanning the gap. CDR3 length: 14 amino acids. Written as DNA, the CDR3 is TGCAGTGCTAGTAGTATGAGCTCCTACAATGAGCAGTTCTTC. Translated: CSASSMSSYNEQFF.

V and J are TRBV12-3 or TRBV12-4 and TRBJ2-1; no clear D gene. V was clipped by 2 bases and J by 0 bases, with 8 bases between them. This CDR3 is built from 15 residues. CDR3 sequence: CASSLRPISYNEQFF. CDR3 coding DNA: TGTGCCAGCAGTTTAAGGCCTATCTCCTACAATGAGCAGTTCTTC.

The chain is built from TRBV20-1 and TRBJ1-4, with D uncertain. This CDR3 contains 13 residues. Trimming cost V 3 bases and J 4 bases, with 9 bases left between them. Germline CDR1 is DFQATT and CDR2 is SNEGSKA (reference sequence). CDR3 in DNA: TGCAGTGCTAGCGATGGGAATAATGAAAAACTGTTTTTT. Residues: CSASDGNNEKLFF.

This clonotype has more than one count but fewer than ten. The chain joins TRBV20-1 to TRBJ2-3, with 13 positions matching TRBD2. After removal of 6 bases from V and 4 bases from J, the junction contained 4 bases not matched to a gene. CDR3 length: 14 amino acids. CDR1 DFQATT and CDR2 SNEGSKA come from the germline V gene (reference sequence). The chain's CDR3 is CSAMGLAGSDTQYF. In DNA, the CDR3 is TGCAGTGCCATGGGACTAGCGGGATCAGATACGCAGTATTTT.

The rearrangement uses TRBV6-2 or TRBV6-3 and TRBJ1-5; D remains ambiguous. Looked up from germline, CDR1 is MNHEY and CDR2 is SVGEGT. The CDR3 runs 13 residues. Trimming removed 5 bases from V and 4 bases from J, with 9 bases in between. The CDR3 sequence is CASSDDGNQPQHF. The CDR3, as DNA: TGTGCCAGCAGTGATGACGGTAATCAGCCCCAGCATTTT.

With respect to this clonotype: Since no conserved phenylalanine or tryptophan closes the CDR3, a read error is the likely cause. The chain carries TRBV7-9 and TRBJ2-1, with 7 bases identical to TRBD1. V was clipped by 4 bases and J by 7 bases; unmatched bases: 10. Looked up from germline, CDR1 is SEHNR and CDR2 is FQNEAQ (reference sequence). This CDR3 is built from 15 residues. The CDR3 reads CASSSRDSQGNEQFS. The DNA for the CDR3 is TGTGCCAGCAGCTCCCGGGACAGCCAGGGGAATGAGCAGTTCTCC.

The V call is TRBV19, the J call TRBJ2-2; D gene unclear. CDR1 and CDR2 (germline): LNHDA, SQIVND (reference sequence). V lost 9 bases to trimming and J lost 6 bases, with 14 bases between them. This CDR3 spans 13 amino acids. As DNA, the CDR3 is TGTGCCAGCCGTGGAGAAGGCGCCGGGGAGCTGTTTTTT. Protein sequence: CASRGEGAGELFF.

The rearrangement links TRBV5-1 to TRBJ2-2; unclear D gene. The CDR3 is 16 amino acids. Germline CDR1 and CDR2: SGHRS and YFSETQ. Deletions cut 2 bases from V and 3 bases from J, with 14 bases between. As DNA, the CDR3 is TGCGCCAGCAGCTTCTACGACGATGGGGACACCGGGGAGCTGTTTTTT. Its protein is CASSFYDDGDTGELFF.

This chain joins TRBV20-1 and TRBJ2-2; D may match TRBD1 or TRBD2 (5 bases each). The CDR3 covers 15 residues. Germline V CDR1 and CDR2: DFQATT, SNEGSKA (reference sequence). V lost 6 bases to trimming and J lost 1 base, with 15 bases between them. DNA of the CDR3: TGCAGTGCGCAGACGGGGCTTGAGAACACCGGGGAGCTGTTTTTT. Amino acid sequence: CSAQTGLENTGELFF.

DNA of the CDR3: TGTGCCAGCAACCGGGACAGCGCCTACGAGCAGTACTTC. Its protein is CASNRDSAYEQYF. This rearrangement joins TRBV6-2 or TRBV6-3 to TRBJ2-7; 7 positions match TRBD1. Germline V gene lookup returns CDR1 MNHEY and CDR2 SVGEGT. The V and J ends lost 7 bases and 2 bases, in that order; junction bases with no gene match: 5. This CDR3 comprises 13 residues.

This clonotype is labeled medium-sized (0.01 to 0.1%). The chain carries TRBV7-3 and TRBJ1-1; 9 bases fit TRBD1. V was clipped by 4 bases and J by 4 bases; unmatched bases: 4. The CDR3 covers 14 residues. Per germline, CDR1 SGHTA and CDR2 FQGTGA. The CDR3 region has the DNA TGTGCCAGCAGCTCTGACAGGGGGAGCACTGAAGCTTTCTTT. It is translated as CASSSDRGSTEAFF. The variable domain in full, completed from reference TRBV7-3 and TRBJ1-1, reads GAGVSQTPSNKVTEKGKYVELRCDPISGHTALYWYRQSLGQGPEFLIYFQGTGAADDSGLPNDRFFAVRPEGSVSTLKIQRTERGDSAVYLCASSSDRGSTEAFFGQGTRLTVV.

This chain links TRBV12-3 or TRBV12-4 with TRBJ2-1; maybe TRBD2 (5 bases). V lost 6 bases, J lost 8 bases, and 14 bases lay in between. CDR3 length: 13 amino acids. CDR3 residues: CASSLYGEYEQFF. CDR3 nucleotides: TGTGCCAGCAGCCTCTACGGGGAGTATGAGCAGTTCTTC.

The chain joins TRBV5-6 to TRBJ1-2; unclear D gene. The CDR3 extends over 14 amino acids. Germline V gene sequence: CDR1 SGHDT, CDR2 YYEEEE. V was clipped by 3 bases and J by 6 bases, with 15 bases between them. DNA of the CDR3: TGTGCCAGCAGCTATTGGGAGGGTAATAATGGCTACACCTTC. Protein product: CASSYWEGNNGYTF.

The sample holds a few counts of this clonotype. The rearrangement joins TRBV4-3 to TRBJ2-1; 7 bases are shared with TRBD2. Germline values: CDR1 LGHNA, CDR2 YSLEER. J lost 5 bases, V lost 4 bases, and 2 bases had no gene match. CDR3 size: 13 residues. DNA of the CDR3: TGCGCCAGCAGCCTGCTAGCGGACAATGAGCAGTTCTTC. It yields the protein CASSLLADNEQFF.

This clonotype was observed a few times. This chain connects TRBV12-3 or TRBV12-4 to TRBJ2-5; 8 bases line up with TRBD2. This CDR3 has 13 residues. J gave up 4 bases and V 5 bases, and 3 bases lay outside the gene matches. The CDR3 DNA reads as TGTGCCAGCAGTCAAGCGGGAGTAGAGACCCAGTACTTC. It yields the protein CASSQAGVETQYF.

Relative to its sample, this clonotype is large. The gene calls are TRBV7-3 and TRBJ1-6; no clear D gene. This CDR3 spans 14 amino acids. V was shortened by 2 bases and J by 8 bases, with 10 bases between the two germline ends. Germline V lookup: CDR1 SGHTA, CDR2 FQGTGA. The DNA of the CDR3 is TGTGCCAGCAGCTTAGAGGGAGCGGATTCACCCCTCCACTTT. This encodes CASSLEGADSPLHF.